These T cell receptor beta chains were read from a single sample in a study of T-cell reconstitution after alpha-beta-depleted transplantation in children. TCRdb called the PCR reads again in MiXCR, with one record for every CDR3 protein. This sample carries over 200,000 distinct CDR3 sequences, around 9.6% of them seen once, and the ten largest clones take 5% to 7%. Material: PBMCs from the stem cell graft donor, obtained from the stem cell graft. Every receptor here comes from a human donor who donated a stem cell graft to a child with acute lymphoblastic leukemia. Each CDR3 is given with its conserved first and last residue. Fields, in order: clone size, V gene, D gene, J gene, CDR3 DNA, CDR3 protein. D genes are given only for firm matches. Rows give clone size only sometimes, using once, few, many, or a class for an expanded clone.

.	TRBV7-2	TRBD2	TRBJ2-2	TGTGCCAGCAGCTCTAGCGGGGGGGCGTCCGGGGAGCTGTTTTTT	CASSSSGGASGELFF
few	TRBV6-1	.	TRBJ2-7	TGTGCCAGCAGTGGGACAGTCGGCTCCCTCGGCTACGAGCAGTACTTC	CASSGTVGSLGYEQYF
few	TRBV30	.	TRBJ2-7	TGTGCCTGGAGTGGCCCCGGCCGTAAACTCTACGAGCAGTACTTC	CAWSGPGRKLYEQYF
.	TRBV20-1	TRBD1	TRBJ1-4	TGCAGTGCTAGAGGACAGGGGAATGAAAAACTGTTTTTT	CSARGQGNEKLFF
.	TRBV5-8	.	TRBJ2-1	TGTGCCAGCAGCTTGAAGGGAGACATCGAGCAGTTCTTC	CASSLKGDIEQFF
many	TRBV10-3	.	TRBJ1-5	TGTGCCATCAGTGGGACGGGGGTGAGCAATCAGCCCCAGCATTTT	CAISGTGVSNQPQHF
many	TRBV29-1	.	TRBJ2-7	TGCAGCGTTGAAGCTGGAAACGGAGTCTACGAGCAGTACTTC	CSVEAGNGVYEQYF
many	TRBV7-2	.	TRBJ2-7	TGTGCCAGCACCCCCACCGGGGGAAATACCTACGAGCAGTACTTC	CASTPTGGNTYEQYF
many	TRBV2	.	TRBJ2-7	TGTGCCAGCAGTGAAGGGGGACTGAGTAATTACGAGCAGTACTTC	CASSEGGLSNYEQYF
few	TRBV10-3	.	TRBJ1-1	TGTGCCATCAGTGAACATGGACTGGGGAACACTGAAGCTTTCTTT	CAISEHGLGNTEAFF
many	TRBV27	.	TRBJ2-5	TGTGCCAGCAGTACGACAGGATTCTTGGGGGAGACCCAGTACTTC	CASSTTGFLGETQYF
many	TRBV7-6	TRBD2	TRBJ2-1	TGTGCCAGCAGCTTAATCGGGGGGTCCTACAATGAGCAGTTCTTC	CASSLIGGSYNEQFF
few	TRBV5-5	.	TRBJ2-7	TGTGCCAGCTCGAGGGAGGGGGCGCCGATCTACGAGCAGTACTTC	CASSREGAPIYEQYF
many	TRBV5-1	.	TRBJ1-6	TGCGCCAGCAGCTTGGAACAGAATTCACCCCTCCACTTT	CASSLEQNSPLHF
few	TRBV18	.	TRBJ2-7	TGTGCCAGCTCACCCCCGGCGGAGTCCTACGAGCAGTACTTC	CASSPPAESYEQYF
many	TRBV30	TRBD2	TRBJ2-3	TGTGCCTGGAGTCTAGCGGGGAGCACAGATACGCAGTATTTT	CAWSLAGSTDTQYF
many	TRBV7-9	.	TRBJ1-4	TGTGCCAGCAGCTCCACCCTGGGGGGCCGTGAAAAACTGTTTTTT	CASSSTLGGREKLFF
many	TRBV2	.	TRBJ1-1	TGTGCCAGCGGTTCACAGGGAGACAACACTGAAGCTTTCTTT	CASGSQGDNTEAFF
many	TRBV7-9	.	TRBJ2-1	TGTGCCAGCAGCCTCCAGGGAGTCAAGGAGCAGTTCTTC	CASSLQGVKEQFF
.	TRBV2	.	TRBJ2-5	TGTGCCAGCAGTGGGATCGGGGTGGGGCCTCAAGAGACCCAGTACTTC	CASSGIGVGPQETQYF
.	TRBV2	TRBD1	TRBJ1-2	TGTGCCAGCAGCCGGGACAGGGGTGGTGGCTACACCTTC	CASSRDRGGGYTF
many	TRBV20-1	TRBD1	TRBJ2-1	TGCAGTGCGACAGGGGCGAGTGGCGGCAATGAGCAGTTCTTC	CSATGASGGNEQFF
many	TRBV5-1	TRBD2	TRBJ2-1	TGCGCCAGCAGCTCGGGGGGGGCGTCAGGTGAGCAGTTCTTC	CASSSGGASGEQFF
few	TRBV27	TRBD2	TRBJ2-1	TGTGCCAGCAGTATACTAGCGGGGGGATCCAATGAGCAGTTCTTC	CASSILAGGSNEQFF
.	TRBV15	TRBD2	TRBJ2-7	TGTGCCACCAGCAGAGGTGGACTAGCGGGGGGCCACGAGCAGTACTTC	CATSRGGLAGGHEQYF
many	TRBV6-2/TRBV6-3	.	TRBJ1-4	TGTGCCAGCAGCAACACGGCTGGTTGGAAACTGTTTTTT	CASSNTAGWKLFF
many	TRBV12-3/TRBV12-4	.	TRBJ1-1	TGTGCCAGCAGTTTCGGTCAGGAAGCTTTCTTT	CASSFGQEAFF
few	TRBV7-2	.	TRBJ1-1	TGTGCCAGCAGCCGACTCGAATTGAACACTGAAGCTTTCTTT	CASSRLELNTEAFF
many	TRBV27	.	TRBJ2-3	TGTGCCAGCAGTTTACAGGTTAGCACAGATACGCAGTATTTT	CASSLQVSTDTQYF
few	TRBV6-5	.	TRBJ1-1	TGTGCCAGCAGTTCCAGGACCCTATCGAACACTGAAGCTTTCTTT	CASSSRTLSNTEAFF
few	TRBV6-1	.	TRBJ1-3	TGTGCCAGCAGAGGACGGTTCTCTGGAAACACCATATATTTT	CASRGRFSGNTIYF
.	TRBV7-9	TRBD1	TRBJ1-2	TGTGCCAGCAGCTCAGAGACCGGGACAGGGAATAAGAGCTACACCTTC	CASSSETGTGNKSYTF
many	TRBV27	TRBD1	TRBJ2-5	TGTGCCAGCAGTTCCACAGGGACAGGGGGCGCGAGGACCCAGTACTTC	CASSSTGTGGARTQYF
many	TRBV6-6	.	TRBJ1-3	TGTGCCAGCAGCAACTCTGGAAACACCATATATTTT	CASSNSGNTIYF
many	TRBV12-3/TRBV12-4	.	TRBJ2-7	TGTGCCAGCAGCACCCACAGGGAGAGCTCCTACGAGCAGTACTTC	CASSTHRESSYEQYF
many	TRBV5-1	.	TRBJ2-5	TGCGCCAGCAGCATTTCCGCGGGGAACCAAGAGACCCAGTACTTC	CASSISAGNQETQYF
many	TRBV20-1	.	TRBJ2-3	TGCAGTGCTAGTGAAAATAGAGGCGGTGATACGCAGTATTTT	CSASENRGGDTQYF
.	TRBV11-3	.	TRBJ1-6	TGTGCCAGCAGCCTAGACGGGAACAATTCACCCCTCCACTTT	CASSLDGNNSPLHF
few	TRBV13	.	TRBJ2-3	TGTGCCAGCAAGGTGACAGATACGCAGTATTTT	CASKVTDTQYF
many	TRBV20-1	.	TRBJ2-6	TGCAGTGCCGCAGACAGCTCTGGGGCCAACGTCCTGACTTTC	CSAADSSGANVLTF
few	TRBV4-3	TRBD2	TRBJ2-5	TGCGCCAGCAGCCAAGATGCGGGGGAAGAGACCCAGTACTTC	CASSQDAGEETQYF
many	TRBV29-1	TRBD1	TRBJ2-3	TGCAGCGTTGACGGGACAGGAGACACAGATACGCAGTATTTT	CSVDGTGDTDTQYF
few	TRBV20-1	.	TRBJ1-1	TGCAGACCCTGTGAAGATCTGAACACTGAAGCTTTCTTT	CRPCEDLNTEAFF
few	TRBV10-2	TRBD1	TRBJ2-7	TGCGCCAGCAGTGAGTCGTCCGGGACAGGCTACGAGCAGTACTTC	CASSESSGTGYEQYF
many	TRBV5-1	TRBD1	TRBJ2-7	TGCGCCAGCAGCTGGGCGGGACAGGGAGTTTCCTACGAGCAGTACTTC	CASSWAGQGVSYEQYF
.	TRBV5-1	.	TRBJ2-7	TGCGCCAGCAGCTTGTTGGGGTGGTCGTCCTACGAGCAGTACTTC	CASSLLGWSSYEQYF
many	TRBV20-1	.	TRBJ1-2	TGCAGTGCTAGAGACAGGCACTATGGCTACACCTTC	CSARDRHYGYTF
many	TRBV27	.	TRBJ2-7	TGTGCCAGCCGACTAATGACAGGTCAATCCTCCTACGAGCAGTACTTC	CASRLMTGQSSYEQYF
many	TRBV9	TRBD2	TRBJ2-1	TGTGCCAGCAGCGTAGGGGGGGGGACCTACAATGAGCAGTTCTTC	CASSVGGGTYNEQFF
.	TRBV20-1	TRBD1	TRBJ1-5	TGCAGTGCTAGAGTGGGACAGGGCAATCAGCCCCAGCATTTT	CSARVGQGNQPQHF
few	TRBV7-2	TRBD2	TRBJ2-7	TGTGCCAGCAGCCCCGGGACTAGCGGGGGAATAATGTACGAGCAGTACTTC	CASSPGTSGGIMYEQYF
.	TRBV5-1	.	TRBJ2-4	TGCGCCAGCAGCTATGCCGGGCCCGAAAACATTCAGTACTTC	CASSYAGPENIQYF
.	TRBV4-3	TRBD2	TRBJ2-3	TGCGCCAGCAGCCAGGGGAGCGGCCTAGCGGGGGACACAGATACGCAGTATTTT	CASSQGSGLAGDTDTQYF
many	TRBV20-1	.	TRBJ1-5	TGCAGTGCCCCTGGCAGACCCAATCAGCCCCAGCATTTT	CSAPGRPNQPQHF